This is a list of T cell receptor beta chains from one sample in a study of early T cells in non-severe SARS-CoV-2 infection. MiXCR, run by TCRdb on the 5' RACE reads, gives a single entry per CDR3 protein. The data show more than 55,000 distinct CDR3 sequences, with about 6% seen just once and approximately 3.6% held by the top ten. The starting material was whole blood, obtained at baseline. The receptors stem from an adult who was a healthcare worker with PCR-confirmed SARS-CoV-2 infection or an uninfected control (not recorded which). Each CDR3 is given with its conserved first and last residue. D genes are given only for firm matches. Clone size is shown for a subset of rows, as once, few, many or a class of expanded clone.

clone size	J gene	V gene	D gene	CDR3 protein	CDR3 DNA
many	TRBJ1-6	TRBV12-3/TRBV12-4	TRBD1	CASSLVGQGFFPLHF	TGTGCCAGCAGTTTAGTGGGACAGGGATTTTTCCCCCTCCACTTT
many	TRBJ1-2	TRBV4-1	TRBD1	CASSHRDRDGYTF	TGCGCCAGCAGCCACCGGGACAGAGATGGCTACACCTTC
few	TRBJ1-1	TRBV19	NA	CASKVAVNTEAFF	TGTGCCAGTAAGGTAGCCGTGAACACTGAAGCTTTCTTT
NA	TRBJ2-3	TRBV3-1	NA	CASSHVHGGRVKSDTQYF	TGTGCCAGCAGTCACGTTCATGGGGGGAGAGTGAAATCCGATACGCAGTATTTT
NA	TRBJ1-5	TRBV12-3/TRBV12-4	NA	CASALPGYQPQHF	TGTGCCAGCGCCCTACCGGGGTATCAGCCCCAGCATTTT
many	TRBJ1-2	TRBV13	NA	CASSLGQATIYGYTF	TGTGCCAGCAGCTTAGGACAGGCGACTATCTATGGCTACACCTTC
many	TRBJ1-1	TRBV25-1	NA	CASSLTTTALNTEAFF	TGTGCCAGCAGCCTTACAACTACAGCGCTGAACACTGAAGCTTTCTTT
many	TRBJ2-5	TRBV21-1	NA	CASSPLGLGHQETQYF	TGTGCCAGCAGCCCCCTGGGGCTGGGGCACCAAGAGACCCAGTACTTC
many	TRBJ2-1	TRBV5-7	TRBD2	CASLVSGLAAFGSYNEQFF	TGTGCCAGCCTGGTTAGTGGACTAGCGGCCTTCGGTTCCTACAATGAGCAGTTCTTC
many	TRBJ2-7	TRBV19	NA	CASSETAYEQYF	TGTGCCAGTAGTGAGACAGCCTACGAGCAGTACTTC
many	TRBJ2-1	TRBV11-3	NA	CASSLDQSGYNEQFF	TGTGCCAGCAGCTTAGATCAGTCGGGATACAATGAGCAGTTCTTC
many	TRBJ2-7	TRBV18	TRBD1	CASSPNLQGAPYEQYF	TGTGCCAGCTCACCTAACCTACAGGGGGCACCGTACGAGCAGTACTTC
NA	TRBJ2-7	TRBV25-1	NA	CASSGTFNEQYF	TGTGCCAGCAGCGGGACTTTCAACGAGCAGTACTTC
many	TRBJ2-2	TRBV10-3	NA	CAISGSPPPNTGELFF	TGTGCCATCAGTGGCTCGCCGCCCCCGAACACCGGGGAGCTGTTTTTT
few	TRBJ2-1	TRBV20-1	NA	CSASAAGPYNEQFF	TGCAGTGCTTCGGCGGCGGGACCCTACAATGAGCAGTTCTTC
many	TRBJ2-2	TRBV18	TRBD2	CASSPPRGRNTGELFF	TGTGCCAGCTCACCACCGCGCGGGAGAAACACCGGGGAGCTGTTTTTT
many	TRBJ2-5	TRBV28	NA	CAISGFQETQYF	TGTGCCATCTCGGGATTTCAAGAGACCCAGTACTTC
few	TRBJ1-2	TRBV12-3/TRBV12-4	TRBD1	CASADRGVNGYTF	TGTGCCAGCGCAGACAGGGGTGTAAATGGCTACACCTTC
many	TRBJ2-5	TRBV19	NA	CASRPLGGFQETQYF	TGTGCCAGTAGACCTTTAGGAGGGTTCCAAGAGACCCAGTACTTC
few	TRBJ2-3	TRBV28	NA	CASSSGRATDTQYF	TGTGCCAGCAGTTCGGGACGGGCCACAGATACGCAGTATTTT
many	TRBJ2-1	TRBV4-3	NA	CASSQERGLLQQASYNEQFF	TGCGCCAGCAGCCAAGAACGCGGCCTCTTGCAACAAGCATCCTACAATGAGCAGTTCTTC
NA	TRBJ2-7	TRBV2	NA	CASSQGRGTNEQYF	TGTGCCAGCTCCCAAGGCAGGGGTACCAACGAGCAGTACTTC
many	TRBJ2-3	TRBV7-9	NA	CASSFTGSTDTQYF	TGTGCCAGCAGCTTCACAGGGAGCACAGATACGCAGTATTTT
few	TRBJ2-7	TRBV6-5	TRBD1	CASSYGQGNEQYF	TGTGCCAGCAGTTACGGACAGGGGAACGAGCAGTACTTC
NA	TRBJ1-1	TRBV20-1	NA	CSATGGKAEAFF	TGCAGTGCTACCGGGGGTAAGGCTGAAGCTTTCTTT
NA	TRBJ2-2	TRBV5-4	TRBD1	CASSERTGRDGELFF	TGTGCCAGCAGCGAACGGACAGGTCGGGACGGGGAGCTGTTTTTT
many	TRBJ2-7	TRBV6-2/TRBV6-3	TRBD1	CASSYDQGAYEQYF	TGTGCCAGCAGTTACGATCAGGGGGCCTACGAGCAGTACTTC
few	TRBJ2-7	TRBV6-5	NA	CASSYASPYEQYF	TGTGCCAGCAGTTACGCCAGTCCCTACGAGCAGTACTTC
many	TRBJ2-1	TRBV9	NA	CASSVEASSGNEQFF	TGTGCCAGCAGCGTAGAGGCTAGCTCGGGCAATGAGCAGTTCTTC
few	TRBJ1-1	TRBV15	TRBD1	CATSRTPGQAFPEAFF	TGTGCCACCAGCAGGACCCCGGGACAGGCTTTCCCTGAAGCTTTCTTT
NA	TRBJ1-1	TRBV5-1	NA	CASSLGPGAGTEAFF	TGCGCCAGCAGCTTGGGGCCGGGGGCAGGGACTGAAGCTTTCTTT
NA	TRBJ1-3	TRBV28	TRBD1	CASSPGTASSGNTIYF	TGTGCCAGCAGTCCCGGGACAGCAAGCTCTGGAAACACCATATATTTT
many	TRBJ2-1	TRBV28	TRBD1	CASSFGDRTYNEQFF	TGTGCCAGCAGTTTTGGGGACAGGACCTACAATGAGCAGTTCTTC
many	TRBJ2-1	TRBV18	TRBD2	CASSPTSASYNEQFF	TGTGCCAGCTCACCTACTAGCGCCTCCTACAATGAGCAGTTCTTC
many	TRBJ1-2	TRBV24-1	NA	CATSDLDGRSHYGYTF	TGTGCCACCAGTGATTTAGACGGACGCAGCCACTATGGCTACACCTTC
few	TRBJ1-5	TRBV20-1	TRBD1	CSATPGTGNQPQHF	TGCAGTGCAACCCCCGGGACAGGGAATCAGCCCCAGCATTTT
few	TRBJ1-2	TRBV12-3/TRBV12-4	NA	CASSLRYGYTF	TGTGCCAGCAGTTTACGCTATGGCTACACCTTC
many	TRBJ2-1	TRBV11-2	TRBD2	CASRQTSGIYNEQFF	TGTGCCAGCAGACAAACTAGCGGGATATACAATGAGCAGTTCTTC
many	TRBJ2-1	TRBV7-9	TRBD1	CASSLGTGGFVDEQFF	TGTGCCAGCAGCTTAGGGACAGGGGGCTTCGTGGATGAGCAGTTCTTC
NA	TRBJ2-1	TRBV5-1	NA	CASSAGLNNEQFF	TGCGCCAGCAGCGCGGGACTCAACAATGAGCAGTTCTTC
many	TRBJ2-6	TRBV28	NA	CASSRPTGTSGANVLTF	TGTGCCAGCAGCCGACCCACAGGGACCTCTGGGGCCAACGTCCTGACTTTC
NA	TRBJ2-1	TRBV28	NA	CASRDYNEQFF	TGTGCCAGCAGGGACTACAATGAGCAGTTCTTC
many	TRBJ2-4	TRBV4-1	NA	CASSQFPVGNIQYF	TGCGCCAGCAGCCAGTTCCCGGTGGGAAACATTCAGTACTTC
many	TRBJ2-1	TRBV28	NA	CASSKNRVSVAKFF	TGTGCCAGCAGTAAAAACAGGGTATCGGTCGCGAAGTTCTTC
NA	TRBJ2-7	TRBV7-8	NA	CASSLVDSAYEQYF	TGTGCCAGCAGCTTAGTAGATAGCGCCTACGAGCAGTACTTC
many	TRBJ2-7	TRBV15	NA	CATSLSPVTYEQYF	TGTGCCACCAGCCTGAGTCCGGTAACCTACGAGCAGTACTTC
few	TRBJ2-1	TRBV4-1	NA	CASSFDPRNNEQFF	TGCGCCAGCAGCTTTGACCCTAGGAACAATGAGCAGTTCTTC
once	TRBJ2-3	TRBV7-2	NA	CASSPSTLYTDTQYF	TGTGCCAGCAGCCCCTCTACCCTTTACACAGATACGCAGTATTTT